This entry describes one T cell receptor (beta chain). The antigen remains unidentified. This entry is derived from a study of blood T cells in healthy people across ages. The wider study: Per every two T cells, about one barcoded beta molecule was captured by template switching.

General study points: The study found more naive CD4+ cells and higher diversity in long-lived than aged donors. Percentage of naive T cells showed a strong correlation with TCR beta diversity.

The trim removed 7 bases at V and 8 bases at J, leaving 11 bases unmatched. Germline V gene data show CDR1 as MNHEY and CDR2 as SVGAGI. This CDR3 contains 14 residues. Primed by a sample-barcoded 5' primer and a J-beta primer mix, a second PCR proceeded for 7 to 11 cycles. TCRdb reprocessed the 5' RACE reads via MiXCR and lists one record per CDR3 protein. This table has fewer than 2 million distinct CDR3 sequences, about two fifths appearing once. The receptor's source is a human donor in good health. The source material was blood. The chain carries TRBV6-5 and TRBJ2-3, with 8 bases fitting TRBD1. The chain's CDR3 is CASKMTGEAVTQYF. CDR3 coding DNA: TGTGCCAGCAAGATGACAGGGGAAGCAGTTACGCAGTATTTT.